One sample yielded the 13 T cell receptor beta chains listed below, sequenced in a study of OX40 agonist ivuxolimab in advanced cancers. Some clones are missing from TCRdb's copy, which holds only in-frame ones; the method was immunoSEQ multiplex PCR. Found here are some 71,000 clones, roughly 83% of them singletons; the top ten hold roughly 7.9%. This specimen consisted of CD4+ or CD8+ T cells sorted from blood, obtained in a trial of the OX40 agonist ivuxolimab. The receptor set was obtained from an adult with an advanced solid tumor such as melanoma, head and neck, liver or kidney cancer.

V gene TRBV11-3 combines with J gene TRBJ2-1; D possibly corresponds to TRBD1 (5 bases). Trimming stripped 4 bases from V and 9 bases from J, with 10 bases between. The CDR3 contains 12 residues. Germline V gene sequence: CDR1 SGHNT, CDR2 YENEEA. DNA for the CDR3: TGTGCCAGCAGCTCGCAGGGTGGTGAGCAGTTCTTC. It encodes CASSSQGGEQFF.

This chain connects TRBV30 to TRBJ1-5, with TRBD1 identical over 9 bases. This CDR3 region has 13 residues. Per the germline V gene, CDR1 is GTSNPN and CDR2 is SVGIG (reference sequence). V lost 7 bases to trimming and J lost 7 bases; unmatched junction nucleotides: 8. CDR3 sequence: CAFEQGADQPQHF. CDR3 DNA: TGTGCCTTCGAACAGGGGGCAGACCAGCCCCAGCATTTT.

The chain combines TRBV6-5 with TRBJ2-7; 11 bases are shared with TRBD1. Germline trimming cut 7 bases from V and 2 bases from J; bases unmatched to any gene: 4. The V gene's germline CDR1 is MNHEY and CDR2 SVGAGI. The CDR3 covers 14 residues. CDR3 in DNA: TGTGCCAGCAAAAGGACAGGGGGCGCCTACGAGCAGTACTTC. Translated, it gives CASKRTGGAYEQYF.

The CDR3 nucleotides are TGTGCCTGGAGTCTAGCTAACTATGGCTACACCTTC. This gives the protein CAWSLANYGYTF. The gene calls are TRBV30 and TRBJ1-2; D is undetermined. V was cut by 2 bases and J by 0 bases, with 4 bases left in between. The CDR3 extends over 12 amino acids. Germline V gives CDR1 GTSNPN, CDR2 SVGIG (reference sequence).

CDR3 sequence reads: CASTSVKGHSNQPQHF. CDR3 nucleotide sequence: TGTGCCAGCACCTCTGTTAAGGGACACTCCAATCAGCCCCAGCATTTT. This chain links TRBV21-1 with TRBJ1-5; whether TRBD1, the table's D call, matches the DNA was not checked. TRBV21-1 counts as a pseudogene. The CDR3 has 16 residues.

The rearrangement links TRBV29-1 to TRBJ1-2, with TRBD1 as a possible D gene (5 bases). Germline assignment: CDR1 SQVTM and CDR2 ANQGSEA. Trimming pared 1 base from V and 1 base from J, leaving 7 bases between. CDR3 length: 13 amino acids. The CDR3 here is CSVEGQGNYGYTF. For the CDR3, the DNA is TGCAGCGTTGAAGGTCAGGGTAACTATGGCTACACCTTC.

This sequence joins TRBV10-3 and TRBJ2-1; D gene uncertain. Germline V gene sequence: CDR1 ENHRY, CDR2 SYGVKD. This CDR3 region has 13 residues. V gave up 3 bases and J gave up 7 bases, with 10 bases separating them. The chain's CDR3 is CAISDTGSNEQFF. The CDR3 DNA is TGTGCCATCAGTGACACTGGCTCGAATGAGCAGTTCTTC.

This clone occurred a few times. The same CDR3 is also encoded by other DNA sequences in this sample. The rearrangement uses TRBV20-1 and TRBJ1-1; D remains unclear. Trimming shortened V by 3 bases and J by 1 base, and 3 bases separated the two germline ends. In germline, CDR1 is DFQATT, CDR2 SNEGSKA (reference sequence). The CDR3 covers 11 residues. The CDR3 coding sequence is TGCAGTGCTAGGGAGAACACTGAAGCTTTCTTT. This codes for CSARENTEAFF.

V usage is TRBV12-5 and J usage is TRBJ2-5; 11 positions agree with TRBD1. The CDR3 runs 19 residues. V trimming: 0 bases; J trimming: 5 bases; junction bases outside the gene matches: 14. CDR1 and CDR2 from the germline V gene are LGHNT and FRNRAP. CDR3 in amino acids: CASGLVRIRDRGFRETQYF. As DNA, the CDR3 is TGTGCTAGTGGTTTGGTACGAATCAGGGACAGGGGGTTCCGGGAGACCCAGTACTTC. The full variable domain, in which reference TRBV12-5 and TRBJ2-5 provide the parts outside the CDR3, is DARVTQTPRHKVTEMGQEVTMRCQPILGHNTVFWYRQTMMQGLELLAYFRNRAPLDDSGMPKDRFSAEMPDATLATLKIQPSEPRDSAVYFCASGLVRIRDRGFRETQYFGPGTRLLVL.

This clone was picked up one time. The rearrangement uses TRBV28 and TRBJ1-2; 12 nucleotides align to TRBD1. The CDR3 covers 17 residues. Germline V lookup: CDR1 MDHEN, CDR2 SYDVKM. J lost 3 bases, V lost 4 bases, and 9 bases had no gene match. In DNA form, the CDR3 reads TGTGCCAGCAGTTCCAGGGACAGGGGGCTTCCGCACTATGGCTACACCTTC. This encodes CASSSRDRGLPHYGYTF.

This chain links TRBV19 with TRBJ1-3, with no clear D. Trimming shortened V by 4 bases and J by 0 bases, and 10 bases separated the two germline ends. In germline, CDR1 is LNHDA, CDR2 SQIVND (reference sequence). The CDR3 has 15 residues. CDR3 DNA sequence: TGTGCCAGTAGTAAGGCAGCCGCCTCTGGAAACACCATATATTTT. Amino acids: CASSKAAASGNTIYF.

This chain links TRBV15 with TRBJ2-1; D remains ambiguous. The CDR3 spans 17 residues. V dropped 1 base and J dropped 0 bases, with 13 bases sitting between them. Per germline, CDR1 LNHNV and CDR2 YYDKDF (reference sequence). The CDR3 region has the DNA TGTGCCACCAGCAGAGTCCCTCCCGATAGCTCCTACAATGAGCAGTTCTTC. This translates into CATSRVPPDSSYNEQFF.

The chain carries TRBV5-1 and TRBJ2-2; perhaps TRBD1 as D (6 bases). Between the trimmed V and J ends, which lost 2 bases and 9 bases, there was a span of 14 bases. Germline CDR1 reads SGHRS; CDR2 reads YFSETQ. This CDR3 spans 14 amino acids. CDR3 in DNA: TGCGCCAGCAGCTTCGATCAGAGGGGGAGGGAGCTGTTTTTT. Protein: CASSFDQRGRELFF. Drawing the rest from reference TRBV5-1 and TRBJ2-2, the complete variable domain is KAGVTQTPRYLIKTRGQQVTLSCSPISGHRSVSWYQQTPGQGLQFLFEYFSETQRNKGNFPGRFSGRQFSNSRSEMNVSTLELGDSALYLCASSFDQRGRELFFGEGSRLTVL.